This entry is about one T cell receptor (beta chain). Antigen unknown. The sample is drawn from a study of cytomegalovirus exposure and HLA in healthy donors. Study-level information: An earlier analysis found fewer than 140 million unique TCR beta sequences from approximately 190 million T cells. Whole-study results and caveats: Earlier analysis looked at TCR beta V segments, and most were productive about 87% or about 30% of the time. Reports described diagnosis of cytomegalovirus status by the classifier as highly specific and sensitive. Differences between HLA loci emerged in a later analysis of TCR association rates, with DRB1 most and HLA-C fewest.

PCR amplification relied on 60 Vbeta primers (plus 13 Jbeta primers). The method was immunoSEQ multiplex PCR; TCRdb's version includes in-frame clones alone and lacks a portion of them. The sample has around 120,000 clones, under 80% seen once; the top ten hold 11%. The V gene lost 0 bases and the J gene lost 4 bases, with 6 bases spanning the gap. CDR3 length: 12 amino acids. Germline-derived CDR1 and CDR2 are GTSNPN and SVGIG (reference sequence). The clonotype comes from a woman in her fifties or sixties in good health and CMV-seropositive. This chain uses TRBV30 with TRBJ1-2; perhaps TRBD1 as D (5 bases). Sequencing was done on a sample of PBMCs. In DNA, the CDR3 is TGTGCCTGGAGTGTGACAGTCTATGGCTACACCTTC. It specifies CAWSVTVYGYTF.